Each of the 5 T cell receptor beta chains below was sequenced from the same sample in a study of cytomegalovirus exposure and HLA in healthy donors. Profiling relied on immunoSEQ multiplex PCR, and the TCRdb table lists in-frame clones only, not all of them. This sample has about 120,000 clones, with approximately 89% found just once. The specimen sequenced was PBMCs. These receptors all stem from a woman in her late teens or twenties in good health and CMV-seronegative.

The V gene is TRBV19, the J gene TRBJ1-6; TRBD1 matches 7 bases. There are 15 residues in the CDR3. The germline gives CDR1 LNHDA, CDR2 SQIVND (reference sequence). V lost 2 bases and J lost 7; bases outside the gene matches: 5. The CDR3 is CASSITGVENSPLHF. In DNA, the CDR3 is TGTGCCAGTAGTATAACAGGGGTAGAGAATTCACCCCTCCACTTT.

V gene TRBV7-9 combines with J gene TRBJ1-5, with a tentative D call TRBD1 (5 bases). Deletions cut 4 bases from V and 0 bases from J, with 7 bases between. CDR1 and CDR2 (germline): SEHNR, FQNEAQ (reference sequence). The CDR3 totals 14 residues. The CDR3 nucleotides are TGTGCCAGCAGCTCCAGGGATAGCAATCAGCCCCAGCATTTT. It specifies CASSSRDSNQPQHF. Filled out from reference TRBV7-9 and TRBJ1-5, the complete variable domain reads DTGVSQNPRHKITKRGQNVTFRCDPISEHNRLYWYRQTLGQGPEFLTYFQNEAQLEKSRLLSDRFSAERPKGSFSTLEIQRTEQGDSAMYLCASSSRDSNQPQHFGDGTRLSIL.

The rearrangement joins TRBV30 to TRBJ2-1; 9 bases align to TRBD1. CDR3 length equals 17 residues. Germline lookup yields CDR1 GTSNPN and CDR2 SVGIG (reference sequence). The V and J ends lost 1 base and 9 bases, in that order; junction bases with no gene match: 16. The CDR3 spells CAWSALHKTGGIGEQFF. The DNA of the CDR3 is TGTGCCTGGAGTGCCCTACACAAGACAGGGGGGATAGGTGAGCAGTTCTTC.

The rearrangement joins TRBV28 to TRBJ1-1, with D possibly matching TRBD1 (5 bases). Trimming removed 5 bases from V and 7 bases from J, with 11 bases in between. The CDR3 covers 12 residues. Germline V gene sequence: CDR1 MDHEN, CDR2 SYDVKM. CDR3 residues: CASSQQEFEAFF. The DNA for the CDR3 is TGTGCCAGCAGTCAACAGGAGTTTGAAGCTTTCTTT.

V and J are TRBV30 and TRBJ2-1; weak D call: TRBD2 (6 bases). From germline, CDR1 is GTSNPN and CDR2 SVGIG (reference sequence). The V end lost 4 bases, the J end lost 4 bases, and 17 bases lay between the germline ends. The CDR3 has 15 residues. Here the CDR3 reads CAWNLRGSIYNEQFF. CDR3 bases: TGTGCCTGGAATTTGCGGGGTAGTATTTACAATGAGCAGTTCTTC. Variable domain in full (rest from reference TRBV30 and TRBJ2-1): SQTIHQWPATLVQPVGSPLSLECTVEGTSNPNLYWYRQAAGRGLQLLFYSVGIGQISSEVPQNLSASRPQDRQFILSSKKLLLSDSGFYLCAWNLRGSIYNEQFFGPGTRLTVL.